The present TCR beta chain was sequenced within a study of shared clonotypes between healthy human individuals. Findings of the study overall: It was the non-shared clonotypes that had lower generation probabilities than clonotypes shared by all four donors.

The material for each subset, its genomic DNA, was split evenly across several immunoSEQ plates. When replicate PCRs were run on sorted subsets, they used roughly 0.2 ug DNA, some 29,000 T cell genomes. Clones were read by immunoSEQ multiplex PCR, and TCRdb kept only the in-frame ones, dropping some. The sample comprises approximately 1,000,000 clones, roughly 80% of which are singletons, and roughly 0.9% rests with the top ten. A word on this clone: Its antigen is unidentified. Additional DNA sequences in this sample encode the identical CDR3.

Germline trimming cut 8 bases from V and 6 bases from J; bases unmatched to any gene: 7. Looked up from germline, CDR1 is SNHLY and CDR2 is FYNNEI. The CDR3 extends over 13 amino acids. This TCR was recovered from a man in his late teens or twenties in good health. Some clones in this sample may be carry-over from other donors' samples. V is TRBV2 and J is TRBJ1-5; 7 nucleotides match TRBD1. The specimen sequenced was memory CD4+ T cells from PBMCs. Noted subset: CD45RA-negative fraction. CDR3 protein: CASRRQGGQPQHF. CDR3 nucleotides: TGTGCCAGCCGCCGACAGGGCGGTCAGCCCCAGCATTTT. The full variable domain, rest sourced from reference TRBV2 and TRBJ1-5, is EPEVTQTPSHQVTQMGQEVILRCVPISNHLYFYWYRQILGQKVEFLVSFYNNEISEKSEIFDDQFSVERPDGSNFTLKIRSTKLEDSAMYFCASRRQGGQPQHFGDGTRLSIL.